The 4 T cell receptor beta chains below come from one sample, sequenced in a study of T cell responses to AZD1222 COVID-19 vaccine. The method was immunoSEQ multiplex PCR; TCRdb's version includes in-frame clones alone and lacks a portion of them. The sample shows around 73,000 clones, nearly 90% of them seen only once. This material consisted of peripheral blood, taken 28 days after the second AZD1222 dose. Source of these receptors: an adult who received the AZD1222 COVID-19 vaccine.

CDR3 sequence reads: CASSARRGVSDTQYF. In DNA, the CDR3 is TGTGCCAGCAGCGCGCGGCGGGGGGTTTCAGATACGCAGTATTTT. The chain joins TRBV7-7 to TRBJ2-3; 8 bases align to TRBD2. This CDR3 comprises 15 residues. J gave up 4 bases and V 5 bases, and 8 bases lay outside the gene matches. CDR1 and CDR2 from the germline V gene are SSHAT and FNYEAQ (reference sequence).

V and J are TRBV7-8 and TRBJ1-1; 7 nucleotides line up with TRBD1. The CDR3 spans 15 residues. Germline values: CDR1 SGHVS, CDR2 FQNEAQ. The junction had 7 bases not matched to a gene; V was cut back by 2 bases and J by 4 bases. This CDR3 is CASSLRNRGGTEAFF. The DNA for the CDR3 is TGTGCCAGCAGCTTAAGGAACAGGGGTGGCACTGAAGCTTTCTTT.

V usage is TRBV7-8 and J usage is TRBJ1-5; D is unresolved. Trimming stripped 2 bases from V and 7 bases from J, with 15 bases between. CDR1 SGHVS and CDR2 FQNEAQ come from the germline V gene. This CDR3 spans 15 amino acids. The CDR3 protein is CASSLMWQVGQPQHF. The CDR3, as DNA: TGTGCCAGCAGCTTAATGTGGCAGGTCGGGCAGCCCCAGCATTTT.

The chain uses TRBV9 and TRBJ2-7, with TRBD1 as a possible D gene (6 bases). Germline CDR1 is SGDLS and CDR2 is YYNGEE. The ends were cut back, 3 bases at V and 2 bases at J, with 21 bases in the middle. The CDR3 is 17 residues long. CDR3 DNA: TGTGCCAGCAGCGGACGCTCCGGGACACTTGAAGCCTACGAGCAGTACTTC. Amino acids: CASSGRSGTLEAYEQYF.